Presented here are 15 T cell receptor beta chains from one specimen sequenced in a study of early T cells in non-severe SARS-CoV-2 infection. Using its own MiXCR run on the 5' RACE reads, TCRdb lists one record per CDR3 protein. The sample lists 54,000 or so distinct CDR3 sequences, over 9.5% seen once, with about 5% in the top ten. Sequenced: whole blood. Source of these receptors: an adult who was a healthcare worker with PCR-confirmed SARS-CoV-2 infection or an uninfected control (not recorded which).

The sample holds many counts of this clonotype. The V gene is TRBV28, the J gene TRBJ2-7; 11 bases agree with TRBD2. The CDR3 spans 19 residues. Germline V gene sequence: CDR1 MDHEN, CDR2 SYDVKM. The V gene end was trimmed by 3 bases and the J gene end by 0 bases; junction bases not matched to a gene: 13. CDR3 protein: CASSFVTSGVTLSSYEQYF. In DNA, the CDR3 is TGTGCCAGCAGTTTCGTGACTAGCGGGGTTACACTAAGCTCCTACGAGCAGTACTTC.

This clonotype was observed a few times. The rearrangement uses TRBV7-2 and TRBJ2-7, with TRBD2 matching 11 bases. The junction had 2 bases not matched to a gene; V was cut back by 4 bases and J by 6 bases. Germline CDR1 and CDR2: SGHTA and FQGNSA. CDR3 size: 13 residues. CDR3 bases: TGTGCCAGCAGCTCAGGACTAGCGGGCGAGCAGTACTTC. Translating gives CASSSGLAGEQYF. Combining the CDR3 with reference TRBV7-2 and TRBJ2-7 gives the whole variable domain GAGVSQSPSNKVTEKGKDVELRCDPISGHTALYWYRQSLGQGLEFLIYFQGNSAPDKSGLPSDRFSAERTGGSVSTLTIQRTQQEDSAVYLCASSSGLAGEQYFGPGTRLTVT.

This clonotype was observed at least ten times. V usage is TRBV6-5 and J usage is TRBJ2-7; 13 bases agree with TRBD2. The junction had 4 bases not matched to a gene; V was cut back by 2 bases and J by 3 bases. The length of the CDR3 is 16 residues. Per the germline V gene, CDR1 is MNHEY and CDR2 is SVGAGI. The CDR3 region has the DNA TGTGCCAGCAGTTACACGACTAGCGGGGGGTTCTACGAGCAGTACTTC. Translated, it gives CASSYTTSGGFYEQYF.

A few counts support this clonotype. The V call is TRBV7-9, the J call TRBJ2-5; tentatively, D is TRBD2 (6 bases). V lost 8 bases, J lost 3 bases, and 10 bases lay in between. There are 12 residues in the CDR3. Germline V gene data show CDR1 as SEHNR and CDR2 as FQNEAQ (reference sequence). The CDR3 is CASESGEETQYF. The CDR3 DNA reads as TGTGCCAGCGAATCGGGGGAAGAGACCCAGTACTTC.

The rearrangement uses TRBV15 and TRBJ1-5; a weak D match, TRBD1 (5 bases). CDR3 length equals 15 residues. V was cut by 0 bases and J by 4 bases, with 10 bases left in between. Germline assignment: CDR1 LNHNV and CDR2 YYDKDF (reference sequence). This CDR3 is CATSRDRGRNQPQHF. The CDR3 DNA sequence: TGTGCCACCAGCAGAGATCGGGGCCGGAATCAGCCCCAGCATTTT. The full variable domain, in which reference TRBV15 and TRBJ1-5 provide the parts outside the CDR3, is DAMVIQNPRYQVTQFGKPVTLSCSQTLNHNVMYWYQQKSSQAPKLLFHYYDKDFNNEADTPDNFQSRRPNTSFCFLDIRSPGLGDTAMYLCATSRDRGRNQPQHFGDGTRLSIL.

Within the sample, this clonotype is medium-sized. V gene TRBV3-1 combines with J gene TRBJ1-1; D ambiguous. Germline values: CDR1 LGHDT, CDR2 YNNKEL (reference sequence). V shed 0 bases and J shed 2 bases, with 4 bases lying between them. This CDR3 has 13 residues. The CDR3 here is CASSQEENTEAFF. The CDR3 DNA is TGTGCCAGCAGCCAAGAGGAAAACACTGAAGCTTTCTTT.

This clonotype was recorded many times. The chain combines TRBV7-9 with TRBJ2-7; TRBD1 matches 9 bases. In germline, CDR1 is SEHNR, CDR2 FQNEAQ (reference sequence). The CDR3 runs to 17 residues. V trimming: 4 bases; J trimming: 3 bases; junction bases outside the gene matches: 13. The CDR3 bases are TGTGCCAGCAGCTCGCCGGGACAGGGTATCACTATCTACGAGCAGTACTTC. It specifies CASSSPGQGITIYEQYF.

This clonotype was detected a few times. The genes are TRBV15 and TRBJ2-7; TRBD1 might be the D (6 bases). V was shortened by 4 bases and J by 2 bases, with 18 bases between the two germline ends. There are 16 residues in the CDR3. Germline V lookup: CDR1 LNHNV, CDR2 YYDKDF (reference sequence). The CDR3 protein is CATSIGQTLATYEQYF. The CDR3 nucleotides read TGTGCCACCAGCATAGGACAGACTCTAGCCACCTACGAGCAGTACTTC.

This chain uses TRBV11-2 with TRBJ2-5, with 8 bases lining up with TRBD1. The germline V gene has CDR1 SGHAT and CDR2 FQNNGV. After removal of 6 bases from V and 7 bases from J, the junction contained 16 bases not matched to a gene. This CDR3 region has 16 residues. The CDR3 loop reads CASRPVGQGQRGTQYF. The CDR3 DNA reads TGTGCCAGCAGACCGGTCGGACAGGGCCAAAGGGGGACCCAGTACTTC.

This sequence joins TRBV24-1 and TRBJ2-1, with 10 bases lining up with TRBD2. J lost 4 bases, V lost 1 base, and 3 bases had no gene match. Germline assignment: CDR1 KGHDR and CDR2 SFDVKD. CDR3 length: 16 amino acids. CDR3 sequence reads: CATSDLRAGGYNEQFF. In nucleotides, the CDR3 is TGTGCCACCAGTGATTTAAGAGCGGGAGGGTACAATGAGCAGTTCTTC.

The CDR3 bases are TGTGCCAGCACCCGTAGCGGGACGGAGCTCGAGCAGTACTTC. The encoded protein is CASTRSGTELEQYF. This chain connects TRBV6-2 or TRBV6-3 to TRBJ2-7; 8 nucleotides agree with TRBD2. With 7 bases clipped from V and 6 bases from J, the junction kept 11 bases outside the gene matches. This CDR3 is built from 14 residues. Germline-derived CDR1 and CDR2 are MNHEY and SVGEGT.

The rearrangement uses TRBV6-6 and TRBJ2-5; D gene ambiguous. Germline V gene lookup returns CDR1 MNHNY and CDR2 SVGAGI (reference sequence). The CDR3 runs 16 residues. Trimming left V 0 bases short and J 2 bases short, with 13 bases between. DNA of the CDR3: TGTGCCAGCAGTTACTCGGCAGGCTATGGGCAAGAGACCCAGTACTTC. This translates into CASSYSAGYGQETQYF.

Ten or more counts support this clonotype. The chain employs TRBV9 and TRBJ2-1, with TRBD1 matching 7 bases. The CDR3 extends over 15 amino acids. V trimming: 3 bases; J trimming: 8 bases; junction bases outside the gene matches: 11. Germline CDR1 is SGDLS and CDR2 is YYNGEE. The CDR3 region is CASSDLLTGEHEQFF. CDR3 DNA: TGTGCCAGCAGCGACCTCTTAACAGGGGAACATGAGCAGTTCTTC.

The chain combines TRBV3-1 with TRBJ2-5, with 10 bases matching TRBD2. Trimming took 11 bases from V and 13 from J; bases not matched to a gene: 10. CDR1 and CDR2 from the germline V gene are LGHDT and YNNKEL (reference sequence). This CDR3 spans 11 amino acids. CDR3 residues: CAAGSGGPLYF. In DNA form, the CDR3 reads TGTGCCGCTGGTAGCGGGGGGCCCCTGTACTTC.

This clonotype was detected ten times or more. CDR3 in amino acids: CASSQQTSGGASQETQYF. The CDR3 DNA reads as TGCGCCAGCAGCCAACAGACTAGCGGGGGGGCCTCACAAGAGACCCAGTACTTC. This chain links TRBV4-3 with TRBJ2-5; 14 positions agree with TRBD2. V was pared by 2 bases and J by 2 bases, with 7 bases of the junction left unmatched. Germline CDR1 LGHNA, CDR2 YSLEER. This CDR3 is built from 18 residues.